The 8 T cell receptor beta chains in this list originate from one sample, sequenced in a study of OX40 agonist ivuxolimab in advanced cancers. Libraries came from the immunoSEQ multiplex PCR assay. TCRdb provides this immuneACCESS table in a form limited to in-frame rearrangements. Some clones are lacking; in checked studies, under half of them reflect an unresolved V gene, and why the rest are absent is not known. This sample has about 83,000 clones in its table, and about 89% of those were observed once. Together, the top ten hold roughly 0.42% of the sample. Sequences were derived from CD4+ or CD8+ T cells sorted from blood, sampled in a trial of the OX40 agonist ivuxolimab. These receptors were obtained from an adult with an advanced solid tumor such as melanoma, head and neck, liver or kidney cancer.

The chain uses TRBV5-6 and TRBJ1-2, with TRBD1 as a possible D gene (5 bases). V lost 4 bases to trimming and J lost 3 bases, with 13 bases between them. There are 14 residues in the CDR3. Germline lookup yields CDR1 SGHDT and CDR2 YYEEEE. CDR3 bases: TGTGCCAGCAGCACGGGGGTTGAGGACTATGGCTACACCTTC. Translated: CASSTGVEDYGYTF.

This clone was seen once. J is TRBJ1-2 and V is TRBV28, with D maybe TRBD1 (6 bases). Germline V lookup: CDR1 MDHEN, CDR2 SYDVKM. The CDR3 is 16 amino acids. With 8 bases removed from V and 4 bases from J, the gap between germline ends came to 23 bases. Written as DNA, the CDR3 is TGTGCCAGCTCGACCACCTCCCGGGGCAGGGGCTATGGCTACACCTTC. Its protein is CASSTTSRGRGYGYTF.

The chain combines TRBV28 with TRBJ2-7; D remains ambiguous. V was cut by 6 bases and J by 5 bases, with 11 bases left in between. Germline V CDR1 and CDR2: MDHEN, SYDVKM. The CDR3 length is 12 residues. The DNA of the CDR3 is TGTGCCAGCAGCGGGTGGCGGAACGAGCAGTACTTC. Its translation: CASSGWRNEQYF.

J is TRBJ1-3 and V is TRBV28; the D gene is possibly TRBD1 (5 bases). Trimming left V 2 bases short and J 4 bases short, with 9 bases between. The CDR3 is 14 residues long. The germline V gene has CDR1 MDHEN and CDR2 SYDVKM. The CDR3 sequence: CASSLRDSGNTIYF. The CDR3 DNA sequence: TGTGCCAGCAGTTTACGTGACAGCGGAAACACCATATATTTT. Looking up the rest from reference TRBV28 and TRBJ1-3 gives the full variable domain: DVKVTQSSRYLVKRTGEKVFLECVQDMDHENMFWYRQDPGLGLRLIYFSYDVKMKEKGDIPEGYSVSREKKERFSLILESASTNQTSMYLCASSLRDSGNTIYFGEGSWLTVV.

The rearrangement links TRBV18 to TRBJ2-4; tentatively, D is TRBD1 (6 bases). Looked up from germline, CDR1 is KGHSH and CDR2 is LQKENI. The germline V and J ends were trimmed by 3 bases and 11 bases, with 11 bases remaining between them. CDR3 length: 12 amino acids. The CDR3 DNA sequence: TGTGCCAGCTCACCCCTCACAGGGCTTCAGTACTTC. It specifies CASSPLTGLQYF.

The chain is built from TRBV6-1 and TRBJ2-7; D possibly matches TRBD1 or TRBD2 (5 bases each). V was pared by 2 bases and J by 6 bases, with 17 bases between. Germline CDR1 is MNHNS and CDR2 is SASEGT. The CDR3 runs to 15 residues. CDR3 sequence (DNA): TGTGCCAGCAGTGAAAGTCCGGGACGGCCCCGCGAGCAGTACTTC. Translated, it gives CASSESPGRPREQYF.

This chain connects TRBV19 to TRBJ1-2; D is uncertain. In germline, CDR1 is LNHDA, CDR2 SQIVND (reference sequence). Deletions cut 7 bases from V and 4 bases from J, with 19 bases between. CDR3 size: 15 residues. The CDR3 region has the DNA TGTGCCAGTAATCTGGTTTCGGGAAAAGCCTATGGCTACACCTTC. This translates into CASNLVSGKAYGYTF.

The rearrangement uses TRBV5-3 and TRBJ1-3, with 8 bases lining up with TRBD1. TRBV5-3 is identified as an open reading frame with a role that is uncertain. The CDR3 loop spans 19 amino acids. Germline trimming cut 0 bases from V and 7 bases from J; bases unmatched to any gene: 18. The CDR3 reads CARSLAPWDRNRTCNTIYF. The CDR3 DNA is TGTGCCAGAAGCTTGGCGCCTTGGGACAGGAACAGGACGTGTAACACCATATATTTT.